The entry below describes one TCR beta chain. This entry is derived from a study of blood T cell repertoires in COVID-19. As for the study in general: Samples representing acute and convalescent COVID-19 were sourced from the United States, Italy and Spain. In each case, the material was cDNA or gDNA derived from T cells, B-cell-depleted T cells, or PBMCs.

V was trimmed by 8 bases and J by 6 bases, leaving 15 bases between them. This CDR3 comprises 13 residues. Germline-derived CDR1 and CDR2 are SGHTS and YDEGEE. The authors' processing: Amplification of reference gene primers provided the estimated nucleated cell counts. The method was immunoSEQ multiplex PCR; TCRdb's version includes in-frame clones alone and lacks a portion of them. V and J calls and clone size come straight from that table; D and trimming were deduced from the DNA. Altogether under 50,000 clones are present, approximately 90% being singletons, with the ten largest covering approximately 10%.

The receptor's source is a man aged 50 to 59 with active COVID-19. Sequenced input: peripheral blood. The chain recombines TRBV5-8 with TRBJ1-5, with D possibly matching TRBD1 (5 bases). CDR3 in DNA: TGTGCCAGGAGTCGCGGGGGAGGTCAGCCCCAGCATTTT. Residues: CARSRGGGQPQHF.